This is a list of T cell receptor beta chains from one sample in a study of molecular identifiers for immune sequencing clone quantification. MiXCR, run by TCRdb on the PCR reads, gives a single entry per CDR3 protein. Counted here are hundreds of thousands of distinct CDR3 sequences, just under 20% occurring once; the ten biggest clones make up 0.7% to 1%. Material: naive CD8+ T cells from blood, with Jurkat cell RNA spiked in. These receptor sequences come from a human donor in good health. Some libraries in this study had Jurkat cell RNA spiked in. CDR3s include the opening cysteine and the closing phenylalanine or tryptophan. Each record gives: J gene, D gene, V gene, clone size, CDR3 protein, CDR3 DNA. The D gene is left open where the match is weak. Clone size, where shown, is once, few, many, or a class for clones that have expanded.

j_gene: TRBJ1-3; d_gene: -; v_gene: TRBV20-1; abundance: many; CDR3aa: CSATAPPFSSGNTIYF; CDR3nt: TGCAGTGCTACCGCCCCCCCATTTAGCTCTGGAAACACCATATATTTT
j_gene: TRBJ2-1; d_gene: -; v_gene: TRBV6-5; abundance: few; CDR3aa: CASRPIGGLENEQFF; CDR3nt: TGTGCCAGCAGACCCATTGGGGGGTTGGAAAATGAGCAGTTCTTC
j_gene: TRBJ1-5; d_gene: -; v_gene: TRBV7-9; abundance: -; CDR3aa: CASTGAGGEGNQPQHF; CDR3nt: TGTGCCAGCACCGGAGCGGGGGGAGAGGGCAATCAGCCCCAGCATTTT
j_gene: TRBJ1-3; d_gene: -; v_gene: TRBV5-1; abundance: many; CDR3aa: CASSPNRRGIGGNTIYF; CDR3nt: TGCGCCAGCAGCCCAAATCGGCGGGGGATCGGAGGAAACACCATATATTTT
j_gene: TRBJ2-2; d_gene: TRBD1; v_gene: TRBV4-3; abundance: many; CDR3aa: CASSQDGTATGELFF; CDR3nt: TGCGCCAGCAGCCAGGATGGGACAGCCACCGGGGAGCTGTTTTTT
j_gene: TRBJ2-2; d_gene: -; v_gene: TRBV29-1; abundance: many; CDR3aa: CSVRSNTGELFF; CDR3nt: TGCAGCGTTCGTTCGAACACCGGGGAGCTGTTTTTT
j_gene: TRBJ2-1; d_gene: TRBD2; v_gene: TRBV11-3; abundance: -; CDR3aa: CASSPLGTSGEQFF; CDR3nt: TGTGCCAGCAGCCCCCTAGGGACTAGCGGGGAGCAGTTCTTC
j_gene: TRBJ1-3; d_gene: -; v_gene: TRBV11-2; abundance: -; CDR3aa: CASSLDLALQGPSGNTIYF; CDR3nt: TGTGCCAGCAGCTTAGATCTGGCCCTACAGGGTCCTTCTGGAAACACCATATATTTT
j_gene: TRBJ2-7; d_gene: -; v_gene: TRBV2; abundance: -; CDR3aa: CASTEGSAYSYEQYF; CDR3nt: TGTGCCAGCACCGAAGGCAGTGCCTACTCCTACGAGCAGTACTTC
j_gene: TRBJ2-1; d_gene: -; v_gene: TRBV30; abundance: -; CDR3aa: CAWSVGGPNEQLF; CDR3nt: TGTGCCTGGAGTGTAGGGGGGCCCAATGAGCAGCTCTTC
j_gene: TRBJ2-5; d_gene: -; v_gene: TRBV7-2; abundance: many; CDR3aa: CASSSPGTPYQETQYF; CDR3nt: TGTGCCAGCAGCTCCCCCGGGACACCGTACCAAGAGACCCAGTACTTC
j_gene: TRBJ2-7; d_gene: TRBD2; v_gene: TRBV7-9; abundance: many; CDR3aa: CASSLGRDAGASYEQYF; CDR3nt: TGTGCCAGCAGCCTTGGGCGGGATGCGGGAGCCTCCTACGAGCAGTACTTC
j_gene: TRBJ2-1; d_gene: -; v_gene: TRBV19; abundance: many; CDR3aa: CASSIGAGLEEQFF; CDR3nt: TGTGCCAGTAGTATAGGGGCTGGACTCGAGGAGCAGTTCTTC
j_gene: TRBJ2-7; d_gene: -; v_gene: TRBV7-9; abundance: many; CDR3aa: CASSLANGGPDSYEQYF; CDR3nt: TGTGCCAGCAGCTTAGCCAACGGGGGGCCCGACTCCTACGAGCAGTACTTC
j_gene: TRBJ2-3; d_gene: TRBD2; v_gene: TRBV11-2; abundance: many; CDR3aa: CASSYPLAGSDTQYF; CDR3nt: TGTGCCAGCAGCTACCCCCTAGCGGGATCGGATACGCAGTATTTT
j_gene: TRBJ2-2; d_gene: -; v_gene: TRBV19; abundance: -; CDR3aa: CASSAFSGSGELFF; CDR3nt: TGTGCCAGTAGTGCATTCTCAGGGTCCGGGGAGCTGTTTTTT
j_gene: TRBJ1-1; d_gene: -; v_gene: TRBV2; abundance: many; CDR3aa: CASRESYVEAFF; CDR3nt: TGTGCCAGCAGGGAAAGTTACGTCGAAGCTTTCTTT
j_gene: TRBJ2-3; d_gene: TRBD2; v_gene: TRBV9; abundance: many; CDR3aa: CASSVGTSGASTDTQYF; CDR3nt: TGTGCCAGCAGCGTAGGGACTAGCGGGGCTAGCACAGATACGCAGTATTTT
j_gene: TRBJ2-3; d_gene: -; v_gene: TRBV20-1; abundance: -; CDR3aa: CSASSGADTQYF; CDR3nt: TGCAGTGCTAGTTCCGGCGCAGATACGCAGTATTTT
j_gene: TRBJ2-7; d_gene: -; v_gene: TRBV27; abundance: few; CDR3aa: CASSVTRGQEWIF; CDR3nt: TGTGCCAGCTCCGTAACCAGGGGTCAGGAGTGGATCTTC
j_gene: TRBJ2-7; d_gene: -; v_gene: TRBV12-3/TRBV12-4; abundance: few; CDR3aa: CASSLFLGAREQYF; CDR3nt: TGTGCCAGCAGTTTATTTTTGGGGGCCCGCGAGCAGTACTTC
j_gene: TRBJ2-1; d_gene: TRBD1; v_gene: TRBV12-3/TRBV12-4; abundance: few; CDR3aa: CASSFTTGGGTTQFF; CDR3nt: TGTGCCAGCAGTTTTACCACAGGGGGCGGTACCACCCAGTTCTTC
j_gene: TRBJ1-5; d_gene: -; v_gene: TRBV11-3; abundance: -; CDR3aa: CASSSLLGRDSNQPQHF; CDR3nt: TGTGCCAGCAGCTCTCTACTGGGACGGGATAGCAATCAGCCCCAGCATTTT
j_gene: TRBJ2-7; d_gene: -; v_gene: TRBV6-1; abundance: many; CDR3aa: CASITRDTAAIPYEQYF; CDR3nt: TGTGCCAGCATTACCCGGGACACTGCTGCAATACCCTACGAGCAGTACTTC
j_gene: TRBJ1-1; d_gene: -; v_gene: TRBV19; abundance: few; CDR3aa: CASRSFNADTEAFF; CDR3nt: TGTGCCAGTAGGAGTTTTAATGCGGACACTGAAGCTTTCTTT
j_gene: TRBJ2-1; d_gene: TRBD2; v_gene: TRBV19; abundance: few; CDR3aa: CASSILHLAEHYNEQFF; CDR3nt: TGTGCCAGTAGTATCCTCCACCTAGCGGAACACTACAATGAGCAGTTCTTC
j_gene: TRBJ2-1; d_gene: -; v_gene: TRBV11-3; abundance: few; CDR3aa: CASSLEPPGGTPSYNEQFF; CDR3nt: TGTGCCAGCAGCTTAGAACCACCTGGAGGGACTCCCTCCTACAATGAGCAGTTCTTC
j_gene: TRBJ2-7; d_gene: TRBD2; v_gene: TRBV30; abundance: many; CDR3aa: CAWSNPGLAGEEQYF; CDR3nt: TGTGCCTGGAGTAACCCGGGACTAGCGGGCGAGGAGCAGTACTTC
j_gene: TRBJ2-1; d_gene: TRBD2; v_gene: TRBV6-2/TRBV6-3; abundance: few; CDR3aa: CATLGLAGSSSYNEQFF; CDR3nt: TGTGCCACCTTGGGACTAGCGGGGTCTAGCTCCTACAATGAGCAGTTCTTC
j_gene: TRBJ2-1; d_gene: TRBD1; v_gene: TRBV7-2; abundance: many; CDR3aa: CASSSTGTGPNEQFF; CDR3nt: TGTGCCAGCAGCTCCACCGGGACAGGGCCCAATGAGCAGTTCTTC
j_gene: TRBJ1-5; d_gene: -; v_gene: TRBV20-1; abundance: many; CDR3aa: CSARVVPIPRLNQPQHF; CDR3nt: TGCAGTGCTAGAGTTGTCCCGATCCCCCGTTTGAATCAGCCCCAGCATTTT
j_gene: TRBJ2-1; d_gene: TRBD1; v_gene: TRBV19; abundance: many; CDR3aa: CASSMSTGGLDEQFF; CDR3nt: TGTGCCAGTAGTATGTCAACAGGGGGCTTGGATGAGCAGTTCTTC
j_gene: TRBJ2-2; d_gene: TRBD2; v_gene: TRBV4-3; abundance: -; CDR3aa: CARDNGGAGELFF; CDR3nt: TGCGCCCGCGACAATGGGGGGGCCGGGGAGCTGTTTTTT
j_gene: TRBJ1-2; d_gene: -; v_gene: TRBV6-2/TRBV6-3; abundance: few; CDR3aa: CASISGYIDYGYTF; CDR3nt: TGTGCCAGCATCAGCGGGTATATTGACTATGGCTATACCTTC
j_gene: TRBJ2-7; d_gene: -; v_gene: TRBV15; abundance: many; CDR3aa: CATSRDAGNSYEQYF; CDR3nt: TGTGCCACCAGCAGAGATGCGGGGAACTCCTACGAGCAGTACTTC
j_gene: TRBJ1-1; d_gene: -; v_gene: TRBV13; abundance: many; CDR3aa: CASSLAGSGPEAFF; CDR3nt: TGTGCCAGCAGCTTAGCAGGGTCGGGCCCTGAAGCTTTCTTT
j_gene: TRBJ2-1; d_gene: TRBD2; v_gene: TRBV4-3; abundance: -; CDR3aa: CASSHGTSGFYNEQFF; CDR3nt: TGCGCCAGCAGCCATGGGACTAGCGGCTTTTACAATGAGCAGTTCTTC
j_gene: TRBJ2-7; d_gene: -; v_gene: TRBV20-1; abundance: many; CDR3aa: CSADRNSGTRSVCEQYF; CDR3nt: TGCAGTGCGGACCGAAACTCCGGGACCCGAAGCGTCTGCGAGCAGTACTTC
j_gene: TRBJ2-2; d_gene: TRBD2; v_gene: TRBV3-1; abundance: many; CDR3aa: CASSQVGAGMNTGELFF; CDR3nt: TGTGCCAGCAGCCAAGTAGGAGCGGGGATGAACACCGGGGAGCTGTTTTTT
j_gene: TRBJ2-5; d_gene: -; v_gene: TRBV5-1; abundance: many; CDR3aa: CASRWGLETQYF; CDR3nt: TGCGCCAGCAGGTGGGGTCTGGAGACCCAGTACTTC